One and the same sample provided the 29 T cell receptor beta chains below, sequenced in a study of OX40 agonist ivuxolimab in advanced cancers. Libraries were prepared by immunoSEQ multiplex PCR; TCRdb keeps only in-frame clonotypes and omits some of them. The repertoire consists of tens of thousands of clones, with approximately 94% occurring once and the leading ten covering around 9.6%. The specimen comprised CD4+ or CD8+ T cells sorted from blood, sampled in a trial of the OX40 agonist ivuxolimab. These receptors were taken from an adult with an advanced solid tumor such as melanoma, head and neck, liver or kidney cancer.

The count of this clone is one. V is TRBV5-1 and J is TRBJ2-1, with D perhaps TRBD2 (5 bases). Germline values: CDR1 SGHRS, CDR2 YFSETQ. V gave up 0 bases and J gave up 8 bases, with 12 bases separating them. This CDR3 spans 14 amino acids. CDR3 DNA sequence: TGCGCCAGCAGCTTGGAGACACCGGGATATGAGCAGTTCTTC. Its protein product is CASSLETPGYEQFF.

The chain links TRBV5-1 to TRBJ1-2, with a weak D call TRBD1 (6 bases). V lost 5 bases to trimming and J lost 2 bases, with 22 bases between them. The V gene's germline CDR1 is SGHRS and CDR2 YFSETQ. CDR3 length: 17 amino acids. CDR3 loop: CASRKPDNRDENYGYTF. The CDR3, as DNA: TGCGCCAGCAGGAAACCAGATAACAGGGATGAGAACTATGGCTACACCTTC.

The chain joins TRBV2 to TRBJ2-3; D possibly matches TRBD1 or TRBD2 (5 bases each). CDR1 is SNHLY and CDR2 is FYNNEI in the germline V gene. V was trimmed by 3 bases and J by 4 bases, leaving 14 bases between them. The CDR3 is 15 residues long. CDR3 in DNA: TGTGCCAGCAGTGAGTGGGGAGAGGGACCAGATACGCAGTATTTT. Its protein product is CASSEWGEGPDTQYF.

CDR3 amino acids: CASSYEQGSYEQYF. The CDR3 bases are TGTGCCAGCAGTTATGAACAGGGCTCCTACGAGCAGTACTTC. V usage is TRBV6-5 and J usage is TRBJ2-7; maybe TRBD1 (6 bases). V lost 3 bases and J lost 0, with 9 bases in between. CDR1 is MNHEY and CDR2 is SVGAGI in the germline V gene. This CDR3 contains 14 residues.

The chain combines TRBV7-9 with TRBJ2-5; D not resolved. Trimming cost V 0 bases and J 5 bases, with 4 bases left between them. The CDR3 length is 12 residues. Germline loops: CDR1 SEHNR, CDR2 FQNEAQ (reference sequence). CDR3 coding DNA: TGTGCCAGCAGCTTAGCGTCGGAGACCCAGTACTTC. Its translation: CASSLASETQYF. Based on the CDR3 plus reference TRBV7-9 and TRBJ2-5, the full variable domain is DTGVSQNPRHKITKRGQNVTFRCDPISEHNRLYWYRQTLGQGPEFLTYFQNEAQLEKSRLLSDRFSAERPKGSFSTLEIQRTEQGDSAMYLCASSLASETQYFGPGTRLLVL.

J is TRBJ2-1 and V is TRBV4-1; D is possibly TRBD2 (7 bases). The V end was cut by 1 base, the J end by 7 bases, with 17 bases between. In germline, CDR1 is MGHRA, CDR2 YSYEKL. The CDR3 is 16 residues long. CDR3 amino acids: CASSQVPRGAGNEQFF. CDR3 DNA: TGCGCCAGCAGCCAAGTTCCCCGGGGGGCTGGGAATGAGCAGTTCTTC.

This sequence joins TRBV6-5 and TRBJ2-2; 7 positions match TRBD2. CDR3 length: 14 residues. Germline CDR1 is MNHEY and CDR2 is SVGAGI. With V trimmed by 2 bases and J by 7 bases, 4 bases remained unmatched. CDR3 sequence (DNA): TGTGCCAGCAGTTACGCGGGGGTTCACGGGGAGCTGTTTTTT. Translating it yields CASSYAGVHGELFF.

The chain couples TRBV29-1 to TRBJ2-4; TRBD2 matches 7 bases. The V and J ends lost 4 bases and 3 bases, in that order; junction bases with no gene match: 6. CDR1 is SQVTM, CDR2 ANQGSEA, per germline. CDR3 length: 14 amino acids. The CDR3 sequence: CSVAGEGLKNIQYF. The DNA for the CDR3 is TGCAGCGTTGCTGGGGAGGGGCTCAAAAACATTCAGTACTTC.

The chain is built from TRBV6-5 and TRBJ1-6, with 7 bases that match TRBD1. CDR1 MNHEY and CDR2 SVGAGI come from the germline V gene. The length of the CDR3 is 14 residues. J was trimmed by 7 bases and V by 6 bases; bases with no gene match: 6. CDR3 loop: CASSTGQRNSPLHF. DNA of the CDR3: TGTGCCAGCAGCACGGGACAGAGAAATTCACCCCTCCACTTT.

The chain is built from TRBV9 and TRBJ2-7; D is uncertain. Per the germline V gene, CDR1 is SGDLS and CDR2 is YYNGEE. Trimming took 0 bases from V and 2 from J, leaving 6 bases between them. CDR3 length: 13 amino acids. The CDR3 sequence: CASSVDGAYEQYF. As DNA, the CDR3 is TGTGCCAGCAGCGTAGACGGTGCCTACGAGCAGTACTTC.

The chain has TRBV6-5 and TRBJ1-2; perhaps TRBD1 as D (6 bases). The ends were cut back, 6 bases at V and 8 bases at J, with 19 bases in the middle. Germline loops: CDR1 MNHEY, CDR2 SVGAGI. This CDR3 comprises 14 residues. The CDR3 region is CASSPIQGSDGYTF. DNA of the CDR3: TGTGCCAGCAGCCCTATCCAGGGGTCGGACGGCTACACCTTC.

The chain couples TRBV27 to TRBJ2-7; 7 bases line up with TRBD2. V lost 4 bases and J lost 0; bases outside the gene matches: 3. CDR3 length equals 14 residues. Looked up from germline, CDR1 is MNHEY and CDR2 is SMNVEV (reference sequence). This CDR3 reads CASSYGGSSYEQYF. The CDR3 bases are TGTGCCAGCAGTTATGGCGGGAGCTCCTACGAGCAGTACTTC.

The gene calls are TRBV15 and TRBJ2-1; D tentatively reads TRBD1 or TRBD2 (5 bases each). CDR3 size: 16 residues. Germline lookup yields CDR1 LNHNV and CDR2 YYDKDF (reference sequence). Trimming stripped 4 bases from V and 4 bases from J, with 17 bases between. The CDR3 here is CATSITGASKYNEQFF. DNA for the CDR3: TGTGCCACCAGCATTACCGGGGCGAGCAAGTACAATGAGCAGTTCTTC.

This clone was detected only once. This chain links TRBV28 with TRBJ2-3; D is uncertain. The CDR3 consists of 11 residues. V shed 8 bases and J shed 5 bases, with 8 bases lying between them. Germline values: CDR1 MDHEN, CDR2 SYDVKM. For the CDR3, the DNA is TGTGCCAGCTTCAAGATAGATACGCAGTATTTT. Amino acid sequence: CASFKIDTQYF.

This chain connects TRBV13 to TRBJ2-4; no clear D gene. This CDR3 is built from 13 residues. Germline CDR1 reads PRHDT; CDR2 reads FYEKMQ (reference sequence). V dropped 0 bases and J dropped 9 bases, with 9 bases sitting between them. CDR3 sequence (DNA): TGTGCCAGCAGCTTAGGATCGAATGTCATTCAGTACTTC. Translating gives CASSLGSNVIQYF.

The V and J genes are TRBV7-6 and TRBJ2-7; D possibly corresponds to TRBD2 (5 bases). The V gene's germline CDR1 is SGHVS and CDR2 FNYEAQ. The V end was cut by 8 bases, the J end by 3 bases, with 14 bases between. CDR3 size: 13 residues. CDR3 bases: TGTGCCAGCGCAATCAAAGGAGGCTACGAGCAGTACTTC. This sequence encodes CASAIKGGYEQYF.

In DNA, the CDR3 is TGTGCCAGCAGCTTAGGCCCAGGGCACACTGAAGCTTTCTTT. Its protein is CASSLGPGHTEAFF. The chain has TRBV7-8 and TRBJ1-1; D may be TRBD1 (5 bases). CDR1 is SGHVS, CDR2 FQNEAQ, per germline. The CDR3 is 14 amino acids. The V end was cut by 1 base, the J end by 3 bases, with 9 bases between. Together with reference TRBV7-8 and TRBJ1-1, the CDR3 gives the full variable domain: GAGVSQSPRYKVAKRGQDVALRCDPISGHVSLFWYQQALGQGPEFLTYFQNEAQLDKSGLPSDRFFAERPEGSVSTLKIQRTQQEDSAVYLCASSLGPGHTEAFFGQGTRLTVV.

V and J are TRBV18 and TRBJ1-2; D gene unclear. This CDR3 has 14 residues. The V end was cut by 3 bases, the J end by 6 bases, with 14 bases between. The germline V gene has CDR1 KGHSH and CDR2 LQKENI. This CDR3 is CASSPPGRTDGYTF. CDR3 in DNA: TGTGCCAGCTCACCGCCCGGGAGGACGGATGGCTACACCTTC.

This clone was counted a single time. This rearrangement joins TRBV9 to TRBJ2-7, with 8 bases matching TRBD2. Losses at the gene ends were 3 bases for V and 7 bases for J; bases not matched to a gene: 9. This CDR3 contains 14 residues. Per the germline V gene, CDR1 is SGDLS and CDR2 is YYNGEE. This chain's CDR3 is CASSAGLGGAEQYF. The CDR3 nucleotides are TGTGCCAGCAGCGCGGGACTAGGGGGAGCGGAGCAGTACTTC.

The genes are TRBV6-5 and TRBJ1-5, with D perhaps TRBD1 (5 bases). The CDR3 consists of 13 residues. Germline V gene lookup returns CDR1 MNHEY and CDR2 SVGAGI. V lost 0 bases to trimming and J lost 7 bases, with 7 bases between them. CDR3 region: CASSYSWGQPQHF. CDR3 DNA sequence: TGTGCCAGCAGTTACTCGTGGGGGCAGCCCCAGCATTTT.

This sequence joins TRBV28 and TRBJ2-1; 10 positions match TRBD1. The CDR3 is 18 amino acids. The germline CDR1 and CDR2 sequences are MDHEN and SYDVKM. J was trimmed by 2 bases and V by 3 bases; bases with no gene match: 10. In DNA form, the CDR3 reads TGTGCCAGCAGTTTCCGATTCCCCGGGACAGGGGCCTACAATGAGCAGTTCTTC. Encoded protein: CASSFRFPGTGAYNEQFF.

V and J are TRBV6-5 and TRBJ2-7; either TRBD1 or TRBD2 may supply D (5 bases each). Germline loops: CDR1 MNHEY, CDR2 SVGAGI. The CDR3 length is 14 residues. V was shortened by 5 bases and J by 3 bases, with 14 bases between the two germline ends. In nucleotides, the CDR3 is TGTGCCAGCAGTCCCCTCGGGGCCGGCTACGAGCAGTACTTC. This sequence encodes CASSPLGAGYEQYF.

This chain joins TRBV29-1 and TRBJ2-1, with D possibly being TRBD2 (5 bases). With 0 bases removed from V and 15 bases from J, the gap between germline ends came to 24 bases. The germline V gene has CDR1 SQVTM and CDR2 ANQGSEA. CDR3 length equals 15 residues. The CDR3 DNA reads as TGCAGCGTTGAAGAAAGAGGGCGGGCTTCGTCGGTGTTGTTCTTC. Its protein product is CSVEERGRASSVLFF.

The CDR3 DNA reads TGTGCCAGCAGGGACCAGGGCTCCTACGAGCAGTACTTC. This codes for CASRDQGSYEQYF. The chain has TRBV7-9 and TRBJ2-7; possibly TRBD1 for D (5 bases). The CDR3 sequence is 13 residues long. Germline loops: CDR1 SEHNR, CDR2 FQNEAQ (reference sequence). V dropped 6 bases and J dropped 0 bases, with 9 bases sitting between them.

The CDR3 region is CASGLTEKMNTEAFF. The CDR3 coding sequence is TGTGCTAGTGGTTTGACCGAGAAGATGAACACTGAAGCTTTCTTT. V is TRBV12-5 and J is TRBJ1-1; D gene uncertain. The CDR3 runs to 15 residues. Germline CDR1 reads LGHNT; CDR2 reads FRNRAP. Trimming cost V 2 bases and J 0 bases, with 10 bases left between them.

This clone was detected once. CDR3 coding DNA: TGTGCTAGTGGTTTTGGGGGTAACTATGGCTACACCTTC. Translation gives CASGFGGNYGYTF. The chain combines TRBV12-5 with TRBJ1-2; D is perhaps TRBD1 (5 bases). V was clipped by 3 bases and J by 1 base, with 6 bases between them. CDR1 and CDR2 from the germline V gene are LGHNT and FRNRAP. This CDR3 is built from 13 residues. Full variable domain (outside the CDR3, taken from reference TRBV12-5 and TRBJ1-2): DARVTQTPRHKVTEMGQEVTMRCQPILGHNTVFWYRQTMMQGLELLAYFRNRAPLDDSGMPKDRFSAEMPDATLATLKIQPSEPRDSAVYFCASGFGGNYGYTFGSGTRLTVV.

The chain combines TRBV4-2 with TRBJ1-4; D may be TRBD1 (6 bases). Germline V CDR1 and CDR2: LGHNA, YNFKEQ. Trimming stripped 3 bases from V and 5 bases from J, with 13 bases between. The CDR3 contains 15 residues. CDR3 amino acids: CASSQVRGENEKLFF. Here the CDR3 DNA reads TGTGCCAGCAGCCAGGTCAGGGGCGAGAATGAAAAACTGTTTTTT.

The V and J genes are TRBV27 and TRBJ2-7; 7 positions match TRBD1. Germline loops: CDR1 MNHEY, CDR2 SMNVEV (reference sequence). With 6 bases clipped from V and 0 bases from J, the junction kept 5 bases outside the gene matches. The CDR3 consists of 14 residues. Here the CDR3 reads CASSFTGASYEQYF. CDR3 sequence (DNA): TGTGCCAGCAGCTTCACAGGGGCCTCCTACGAGCAGTACTTC.

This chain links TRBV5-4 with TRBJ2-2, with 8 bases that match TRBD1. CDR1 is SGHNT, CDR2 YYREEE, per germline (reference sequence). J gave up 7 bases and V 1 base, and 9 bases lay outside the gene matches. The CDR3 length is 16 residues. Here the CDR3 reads CASSLWDRSAVGELFF. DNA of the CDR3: TGTGCCAGCAGCTTGTGGGACAGGAGTGCTGTCGGGGAGCTGTTTTTT.